These T cell receptor beta chains were read from a single sample in a study of T cell responses to AZD1222 COVID-19 vaccine. Clones were read by immunoSEQ multiplex PCR, and TCRdb kept only the in-frame ones, dropping some. This table has 150,000 to 200,000 clones, 94% appearing once. The source was peripheral blood, collected on day 0 of AZD1222 vaccination. These receptors originate from an adult in good health. Each CDR3 is given with its conserved first and last residue. D genes are given only for firm matches. Where a row states a size, it is once, few, many or the class of an expanded clone; other rows omit it.

j_gene	v_gene	d_gene	abundance	CDR3nt	CDR3aa
TRBJ2-7	TRBV2	.	.	TGTGCCAGCAGAGAGGGCGCCGGCTACGAGCAGTACTTC	CASREGAGYEQYF
TRBJ1-6	TRBV28	TRBD1	once	TGTGCCAGCAGTTTCGGGACAGGTTCTGGGGGTTCACCCCTCCACTTT	CASSFGTGSGGSPLHF
TRBJ1-5	TRBV28	TRBD1	.	TGTGCCAGCCGAACCGGGACAGGGACTGGGCAGCCCCAGCATTTT	CASRTGTGTGQPQHF
TRBJ2-7	TRBV6-2/TRBV6-3	.	.	TGTGCCAGCAGTCAGAGCTCCTACGAGCAGTACTTC	CASSQSSYEQYF
TRBJ1-1	TRBV30	.	.	TGTGCCTGGAGCGCCGGGGGGGTTAGCACTGAAGCTTTCTTT	CAWSAGGVSTEAFF
TRBJ2-7	TRBV5-1	TRBD2	.	TGCGCCAGCAGAAGACTAGCGGGAGGGGATAAAGGGTCCTACGAGCAGTACTTC	CASRRLAGGDKGSYEQYF
TRBJ2-5	TRBV14	.	.	TGTGCCAGCAGCCGGCAACGGATTGTTCAAGAGACCCAGTACTTC	CASSRQRIVQETQYF
TRBJ2-1	TRBV2	.	.	TGTGCCAGTTCAAGGGGGATTTACAATGAGCAGTTCTTC	CASSRGIYNEQFF
TRBJ2-7	TRBV28	TRBD2	.	TGTGCCAGCAGTTTATCTACTAGCGGCTACGAGCAGTACTTC	CASSLSTSGYEQYF
TRBJ1-2	TRBV10-3	.	.	TGTGCCATCAGTGACCCTAACTATGGCTACACCTTC	CAISDPNYGYTF
TRBJ1-1	TRBV28	.	.	TGTGCCAGCAGCCGGTGGGGCACTGAAGCTTTCTTT	CASSRWGTEAFF
TRBJ2-3	TRBV7-9	.	once	TGTGCCAGCAGCCAAGCGGGCAGGGTGTTGACAGATACGCAGTATTTT	CASSQAGRVLTDTQYF
TRBJ1-5	TRBV19	.	.	TGTGCCAGTAGTACCGTCGGGAAGAGCAATCAGCCCCAGCATTTT	CASSTVGKSNQPQHF
TRBJ1-5	TRBV7-8	.	once	TGTGCCAGCAGCTTAGCGGGGGGTCCCAATCAGCCCCAGCATTTT	CASSLAGGPNQPQHF
TRBJ2-3	TRBV24-1	.	.	TGTGCCACCAGTGATGAAAAACGTTTCGGCACAGATACGCAGTATTTT	CATSDEKRFGTDTQYF
TRBJ2-7	TRBV10-3	TRBD1	.	TGTGCCATCAGACCTAGGACAGGGACCTACGAGCAGTACTTC	CAIRPRTGTYEQYF
TRBJ2-7	TRBV5-1	.	few	TGCGCCAGCAGCGTTGTGCGGGGACTCTACGAGCAGTACTTC	CASSVVRGLYEQYF